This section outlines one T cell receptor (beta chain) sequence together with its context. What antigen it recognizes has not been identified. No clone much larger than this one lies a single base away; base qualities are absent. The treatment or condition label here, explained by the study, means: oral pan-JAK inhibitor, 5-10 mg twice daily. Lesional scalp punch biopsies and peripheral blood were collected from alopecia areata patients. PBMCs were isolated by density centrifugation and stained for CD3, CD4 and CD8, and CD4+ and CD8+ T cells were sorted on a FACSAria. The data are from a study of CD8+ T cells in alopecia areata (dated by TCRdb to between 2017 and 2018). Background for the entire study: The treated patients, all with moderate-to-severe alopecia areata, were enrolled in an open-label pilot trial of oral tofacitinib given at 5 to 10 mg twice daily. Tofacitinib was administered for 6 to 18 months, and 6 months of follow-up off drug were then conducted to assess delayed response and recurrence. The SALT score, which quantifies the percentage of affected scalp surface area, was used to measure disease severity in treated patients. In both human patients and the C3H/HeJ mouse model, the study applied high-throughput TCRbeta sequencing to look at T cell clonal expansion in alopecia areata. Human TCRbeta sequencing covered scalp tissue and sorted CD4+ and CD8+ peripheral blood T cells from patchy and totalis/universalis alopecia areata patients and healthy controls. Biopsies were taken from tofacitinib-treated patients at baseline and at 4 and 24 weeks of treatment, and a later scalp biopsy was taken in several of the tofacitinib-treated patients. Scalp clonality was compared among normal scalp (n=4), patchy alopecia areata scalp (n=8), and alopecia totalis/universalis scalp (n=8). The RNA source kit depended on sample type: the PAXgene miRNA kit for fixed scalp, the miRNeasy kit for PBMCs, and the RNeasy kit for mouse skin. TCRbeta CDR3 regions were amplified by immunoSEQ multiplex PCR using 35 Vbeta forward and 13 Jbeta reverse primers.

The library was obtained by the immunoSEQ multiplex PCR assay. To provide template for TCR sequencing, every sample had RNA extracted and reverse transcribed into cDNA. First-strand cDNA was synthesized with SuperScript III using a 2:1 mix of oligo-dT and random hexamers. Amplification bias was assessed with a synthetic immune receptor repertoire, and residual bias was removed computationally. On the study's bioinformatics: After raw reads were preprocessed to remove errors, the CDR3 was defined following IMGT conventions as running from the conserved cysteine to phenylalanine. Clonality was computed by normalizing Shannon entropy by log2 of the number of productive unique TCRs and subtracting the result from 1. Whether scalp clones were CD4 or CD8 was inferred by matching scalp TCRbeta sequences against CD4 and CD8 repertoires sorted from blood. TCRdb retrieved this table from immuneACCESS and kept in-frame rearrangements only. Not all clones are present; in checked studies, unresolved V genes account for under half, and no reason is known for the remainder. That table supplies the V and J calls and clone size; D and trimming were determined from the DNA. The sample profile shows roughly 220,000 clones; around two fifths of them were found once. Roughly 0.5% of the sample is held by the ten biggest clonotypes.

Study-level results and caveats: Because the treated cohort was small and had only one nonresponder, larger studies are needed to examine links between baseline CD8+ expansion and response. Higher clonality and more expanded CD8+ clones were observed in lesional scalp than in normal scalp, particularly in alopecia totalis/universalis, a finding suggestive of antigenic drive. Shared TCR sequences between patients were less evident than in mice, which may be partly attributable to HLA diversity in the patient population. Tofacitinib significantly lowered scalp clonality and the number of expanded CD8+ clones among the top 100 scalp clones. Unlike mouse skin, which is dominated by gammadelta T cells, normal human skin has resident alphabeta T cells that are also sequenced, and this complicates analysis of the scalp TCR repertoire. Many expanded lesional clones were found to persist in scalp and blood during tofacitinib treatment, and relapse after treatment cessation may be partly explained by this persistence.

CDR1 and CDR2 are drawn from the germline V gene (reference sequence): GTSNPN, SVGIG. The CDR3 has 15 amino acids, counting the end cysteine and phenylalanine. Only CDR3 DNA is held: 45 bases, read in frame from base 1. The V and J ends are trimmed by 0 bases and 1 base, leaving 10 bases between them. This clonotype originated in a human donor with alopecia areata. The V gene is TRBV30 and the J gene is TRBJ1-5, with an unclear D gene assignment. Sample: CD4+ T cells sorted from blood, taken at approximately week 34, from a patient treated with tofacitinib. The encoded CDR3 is CAWSVRASSNQPQHF. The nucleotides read TGTGCCTGGAGTGTAAGGGCGTCCAGCAATCAGCCCCAGCATTTT.